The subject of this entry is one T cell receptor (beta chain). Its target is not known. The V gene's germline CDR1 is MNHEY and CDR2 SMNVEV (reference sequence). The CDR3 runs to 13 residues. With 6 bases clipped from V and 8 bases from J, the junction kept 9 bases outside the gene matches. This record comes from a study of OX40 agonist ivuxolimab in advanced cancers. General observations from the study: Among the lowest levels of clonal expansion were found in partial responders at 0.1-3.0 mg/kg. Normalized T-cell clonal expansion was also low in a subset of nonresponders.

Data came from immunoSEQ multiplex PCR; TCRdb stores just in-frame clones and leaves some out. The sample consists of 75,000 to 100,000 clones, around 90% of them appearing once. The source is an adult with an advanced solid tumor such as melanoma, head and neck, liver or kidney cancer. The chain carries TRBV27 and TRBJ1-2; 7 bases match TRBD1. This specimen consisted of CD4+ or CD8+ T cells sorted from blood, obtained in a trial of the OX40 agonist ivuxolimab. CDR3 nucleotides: TGTGCCAGCAGCCTTGACAGGGTAAGCGGCTACACCTTC. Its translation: CASSLDRVSGYTF.